The 19 T cell receptor beta chains in this list originate from one sample, sequenced in a study of blood T cell repertoires in COVID-19. Generated by immunoSEQ multiplex PCR, the TCRdb table keeps only in-frame clones and is missing some. The sample includes about 90,000 clones, 60% to 85% of them seen just once. The specimen was peripheral blood. All receptors come from a man between 65 and 85 years old with acute or convalescent COVID-19.

The CDR3 bases are TGTGCCAGTACCACAGGGGGCGCGGGTTTAGCCAAAAACATTCAGTACTTC. It encodes CASTTGGAGLAKNIQYF. The chain uses TRBV19 and TRBJ2-4, with TRBD1 identical over 9 bases. The germline CDR1 and CDR2 sequences are LNHDA and SQIVND (reference sequence). Trimming at V came to 7 bases and at J to 0 bases, leaving 10 bases not matched to a gene. The CDR3 has 17 amino acids.

The chain links TRBV9 to TRBJ2-5; TRBD2 aligns across 9 bases. The CDR3 covers 15 residues. CDR1 is SGDLS and CDR2 is YYNGEE in the germline V gene. V trimming: 5 bases; J trimming: 4 bases; junction bases outside the gene matches: 9. CDR3 nucleotides: TGTGCCAGCAGTTTGGCGGGGGGGCTCTTAGAGACCCAGTACTTC. Its protein product is CASSLAGGLLETQYF.

The rearrangement uses TRBV19 and TRBJ1-2, with D possibly TRBD1 on 6 matching bases. CDR1 is LNHDA, CDR2 SQIVND, per germline (reference sequence). CDR3 size: 16 residues. V was trimmed by 6 bases and J by 0 bases, leaving 17 bases between them. CDR3 in DNA: TGTGCCAGTAGCCGTTCGACAGGCGCCCCTAACTATGGCTACACCTTC. Protein product: CASSRSTGAPNYGYTF.

This clone was seen only once. This chain uses TRBV5-1 with TRBJ1-1; 8 bases agree with TRBD1. CDR1 and CDR2 from the germline V gene are SGHRS and YFSETQ. CDR3 size: 15 residues. J was trimmed by 8 bases and V by 1 base; bases with no gene match: 10. The CDR3 region has the DNA TGCGCCAGCAGCTTGCGCTCAGGGGGCGCGGGAGAAGCTTTCTTT. This codes for CASSLRSGGAGEAFF.

The chain couples TRBV2 to TRBJ1-2; 7 bases map to TRBD1. CDR1 is SNHLY and CDR2 is FYNNEI in the germline V gene. The CDR3 is 18 residues long. V gave up 7 bases and J gave up 0 bases; unmatched junction bases: 17. The CDR3 loop is CASTQVRAGGRANYGYTF. The CDR3 DNA reads TGTGCCAGCACCCAAGTCAGGGCAGGGGGGAGAGCTAACTATGGCTACACCTTC.

The rearrangement uses TRBV27 and TRBJ2-3; TRBD1 might be the D (6 bases). CDR1 MNHEY and CDR2 SMNVEV come from the germline V gene (reference sequence). V was shortened by 5 bases and J by 4 bases, with 16 bases between the two germline ends. This CDR3 has 15 amino acids. DNA for the CDR3: TGTGCCAGCAGTCCCGGGACCCCAGGGGCAGATACGCAGTATTTT. Encoded protein: CASSPGTPGADTQYF.

This chain connects TRBV28 to TRBJ2-2; 7 nucleotides agree with TRBD2. Germline V CDR1 and CDR2: MDHEN, SYDVKM. The CDR3 consists of 16 residues. The V and J ends lost 5 bases and 5 bases, in that order; junction bases with no gene match: 11. The CDR3 is CASSPPGGRVTGELFF. The CDR3 DNA reads TGTGCCAGCAGTCCCCCTGGGGGGAGGGTTACCGGGGAGCTGTTTTTT.

The CDR3 region has the DNA TGCGCCAGCAGCTTGGGAGCGCGAGAGAGCAATGAGCAGTTCTTC. It codes for CASSLGARESNEQFF. The chain links TRBV5-1 to TRBJ2-1; D is ambiguous. V shed 0 bases and J shed 6 bases, with 13 bases lying between them. Germline assignment: CDR1 SGHRS and CDR2 YFSETQ. This CDR3 has 15 residues.

This chain uses TRBV18 with TRBJ2-7; tentative D call: TRBD2 (5 bases). Trimming left V 3 bases short and J 0 bases short, with 12 bases between. CDR1 and CDR2 (germline): KGHSH, LQKENI. This CDR3 has 15 residues. The CDR3 nucleotides read TGTGCCAGCTCACCCAACTCGGGGTTCTCCTACGAGCAGTACTTC. Encoded protein: CASSPNSGFSYEQYF.

This clone was counted a few times. The genes are TRBV28 and TRBJ1-5; D may be TRBD1 (6 bases). Trimming pared 4 bases from V and 2 bases from J, leaving 15 bases between. Per the germline V gene, CDR1 is MDHEN and CDR2 is SYDVKM. The CDR3 totals 16 residues. The CDR3 nucleotides read TGTGCCAGCAGTTCCTTGACAGGTGGGGGCAATCAGCCCCAGCATTTT. Amino acids: CASSSLTGGGNQPQHF.

The rearrangement links TRBV2 to TRBJ2-1; 7 nucleotides match TRBD1. With 4 bases clipped from V and 2 bases from J, the junction kept 8 bases outside the gene matches. The CDR3 runs 16 residues. Germline V lookup: CDR1 SNHLY, CDR2 FYNNEI. The chain's CDR3 is CASSGTQGYAYNEQFF. DNA of the CDR3: TGTGCCAGCAGTGGAACACAGGGGTATGCCTACAATGAGCAGTTCTTC.

V gene TRBV4-1 combines with J gene TRBJ1-2; 10 bases line up with TRBD1. There are 15 residues in the CDR3. Germline V gene data show CDR1 as MGHRA and CDR2 as YSYEKL. V lost 0 bases to trimming and J lost 3 bases; unmatched junction nucleotides: 1. DNA of the CDR3: TGCGCCAGCAGCCAAGAGACAGGGGGCTACTATGGCTACACCTTC. It codes for CASSQETGGYYGYTF.

This clone came up once. This rearrangement joins TRBV14 to TRBJ2-5, with 8 bases fitting TRBD2. V was pared by 5 bases and J by 1 base, with 6 bases of the junction left unmatched. The CDR3 has 15 residues. Germline values: CDR1 SGHDN, CDR2 FVKESK. The CDR3 bases are TGTGCCAGCAGCTCTACCGGGAGGGCCCAAGAGACCCAGTACTTC. Residues: CASSSTGRAQETQYF.

V usage is TRBV24-1 and J usage is TRBJ2-1; 11 bases align to TRBD2. Germline assignment: CDR1 KGHDR and CDR2 SFDVKD. The trim removed 3 bases at V and 7 bases at J, leaving 4 bases unmatched. The length of the CDR3 is 15 residues. The CDR3, as DNA: TGTGCCACCAGTGATACTAGCGGGAGAGGAAATGAGCAGTTCTTC. Amino acids: CATSDTSGRGNEQFF.

The V gene is TRBV18, the J gene TRBJ2-7; 9 bases match TRBD2. This CDR3 is built from 14 residues. The ends lost 6 bases at V and 6 bases at J; junction bases unmatched: 9. Germline V gene sequence: CDR1 KGHSH, CDR2 LQKENI. The CDR3 region has the DNA TGTGCCAGCTCGGATCTAGCGGGGCGCGGCGAGCAGTACTTC. Residues: CASSDLAGRGEQYF.

The CDR3 sequence is CASPGTSCTDTQYF. CDR3 coding DNA: TGTGCCAGCCCCGGGACTAGCTGTACAGATACGCAGTATTTT. This chain uses TRBV28 with TRBJ2-3; 9 bases line up with TRBD2. V lost 8 bases, J lost 3 bases, and 6 bases stayed unmatched. CDR1 and CDR2 from the germline V gene are MDHEN and SYDVKM. This CDR3 region has 14 residues. The whole variable domain, filled in from reference TRBV28 and TRBJ2-3, reads DVKVTQSSRYLVKRTGEKVFLECVQDMDHENMFWYRQDPGLGLRLIYFSYDVKMKEKGDIPEGYSVSREKKERFSLILESASTNQTSMYLCASPGTSCTDTQYFGPGTRLTVL.

The DNA for the CDR3 is TGTGCCAGCAGTTTTCACAGCAAGAACACTGAAGCTTTCTTT. Its protein is CASSFHSKNTEAFF. The chain links TRBV27 to TRBJ1-1, with unresolved D. This CDR3 contains 14 residues. Germline CDR1 MNHEY, CDR2 SMNVEV (reference sequence). V lost 3 bases, J lost 1 base, and 9 bases lay in between.

V is TRBV6-5 and J is TRBJ1-1; 9 bases match TRBD1. V shed 6 bases and J 4 bases; nucleotides not matched to a gene: 6. Germline V gene lookup returns CDR1 MNHEY and CDR2 SVGAGI. This CDR3 has 14 residues. The CDR3 DNA reads as TGTGCCAGCAGGGCCGGGACAGGGATCACTGAAGCTTTCTTT. It specifies CASRAGTGITEAFF.

This clone was detected only a few times. The V call is TRBV6-5, the J call TRBJ1-2; possibly TRBD1 for D (6 bases). Germline CDR1 MNHEY, CDR2 SVGAGI. V was shortened by 0 bases and J by 4 bases, with 15 bases between the two germline ends. CDR3 length: 16 residues. The CDR3 reads CASSYSSIGGGYGYTF. The CDR3 coding sequence is TGTGCCAGCAGTTACTCGAGTATAGGGGGTGGCTATGGCTACACCTTC.